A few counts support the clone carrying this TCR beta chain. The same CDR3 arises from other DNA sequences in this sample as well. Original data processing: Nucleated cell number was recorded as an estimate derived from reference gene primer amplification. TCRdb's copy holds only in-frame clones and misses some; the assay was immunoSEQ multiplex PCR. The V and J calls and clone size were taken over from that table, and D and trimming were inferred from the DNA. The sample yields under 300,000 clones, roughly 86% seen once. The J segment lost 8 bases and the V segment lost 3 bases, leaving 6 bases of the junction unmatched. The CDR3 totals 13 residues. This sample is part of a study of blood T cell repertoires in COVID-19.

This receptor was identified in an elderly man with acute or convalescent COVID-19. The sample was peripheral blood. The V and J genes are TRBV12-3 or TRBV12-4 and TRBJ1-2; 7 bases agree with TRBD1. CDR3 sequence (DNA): TGTGCCAGCAGTTTGGAGGGGGCAGGCGGCTACACCTTC. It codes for CASSLEGAGGYTF.